A selection of T cell receptor beta chains follows, all from one sample in a study of CD8 T cells in ankylosing spondylitis. TCRdb fed the 5' RACE reads into MiXCR, producing one record per CDR3 protein. The table records about 160,000 distinct CDR3 sequences, roughly 10% of them present only once. Sequencing was done on a sample of blood, either unsorted or a sorted T cell fraction (not recorded which). These receptor sequences come from a female donor with ankylosing spondylitis or in good health (not recorded which). CDR3s include the opening cysteine and the closing phenylalanine or tryptophan. D genes are given only for firm matches. Clone size is stated in some rows and not others, as once, few, many or a class when expanded.

len: 14; j_gene: TRBJ2-5; v_gene: TRBV7-9; d_gene: .; abundance: few; CDR3aa: CASSKDGYQETQYF; CDR3nt: TGTGCCAGCAGCAAGGACGGGTACCAAGAGACCCAGTACTTC
len: 14; j_gene: TRBJ2-3; v_gene: TRBV29-1; d_gene: .; abundance: .; CDR3aa: CSVDAEGLRDTQYF; CDR3nt: TGCAGCGTTGATGCCGAGGGTTTGAGAGATACGCAGTATTTT
len: 14; j_gene: TRBJ2-1; v_gene: TRBV6-1; d_gene: .; abundance: .; CDR3aa: CASSVAESYNEQFF; CDR3nt: TGTGCCAGCAGTGTAGCGGAAAGCTACAATGAGCAGTTCTTC
len: 16; j_gene: TRBJ2-1; v_gene: TRBV20-1; d_gene: TRBD2; abundance: few; CDR3aa: CSAPTSGIGSYNEQFF; CDR3nt: TGCAGTGCACCGACTAGCGGGATAGGATCCTACAATGAGCAGTTCTTC
len: 12; j_gene: TRBJ2-4; v_gene: TRBV28; d_gene: .; abundance: few; CDR3aa: CASSSVKNIQYF; CDR3nt: TGTGCCAGCAGTTCCGTTAAAAACATTCAGTACTTC
len: 14; j_gene: TRBJ2-1; v_gene: TRBV20-1; d_gene: .; abundance: many; CDR3aa: CSARDLSSYNEQFF; CDR3nt: TGCAGTGCGAGGGACTTGAGCTCCTACAATGAGCAGTTCTTC
len: 14; j_gene: TRBJ2-3; v_gene: TRBV6-1; d_gene: .; abundance: few; CDR3aa: CASSRQALTDTQYF; CDR3nt: TGTGCCAGCAGTAGACAGGCCCTCACAGATACGCAGTATTTT
len: 12; j_gene: TRBJ1-1; v_gene: TRBV24-1; d_gene: .; abundance: few; CDR3aa: CATSGGDTEAFF; CDR3nt: TGTGCCACCAGTGGGGGTGACACTGAAGCTTTCTTT
len: 13; j_gene: TRBJ1-2; v_gene: TRBV12-3/TRBV12-4; d_gene: .; abundance: .; CDR3aa: CASSLNAGDGYTF; CDR3nt: TGTGCCAGCAGTTTAAACGCGGGGGACGGCTACACCTTC
len: 16; j_gene: TRBJ2-1; v_gene: TRBV4-3; d_gene: .; abundance: few; CDR3aa: CASSQEGAGAGDEQFF; CDR3nt: TGCGCCAGCAGCCAAGAGGGGGCGGGAGCGGGCGATGAGCAGTTCTTC
len: 15; j_gene: TRBJ2-1; v_gene: TRBV27; d_gene: TRBD2; abundance: few; CDR3aa: CASSSPLAGKGEQFF; CDR3nt: TGTGCCAGCAGTTCCCCCCTAGCGGGGAAAGGGGAGCAGTTCTTC
len: 13; j_gene: TRBJ2-3; v_gene: TRBV11-2; d_gene: .; abundance: many; CDR3aa: CASSSPGGDTQYF; CDR3nt: TGTGCCAGCAGCTCACCGGGCGGCGATACGCAGTATTTT
len: 15; j_gene: TRBJ2-1; v_gene: TRBV24-1; d_gene: TRBD2; abundance: few; CDR3aa: CATSASGASYNEQFF; CDR3nt: TGTGCCACCAGTGCTAGCGGGGCTTCCTACAATGAGCAGTTCTTC
len: 16; j_gene: TRBJ1-4; v_gene: TRBV7-6; d_gene: .; abundance: .; CDR3aa: CASSLAPRGLNEKLFF; CDR3nt: TGTGCCAGCAGCTTAGCGCCCCGGGGGCTAAATGAAAAACTGTTTTTT
len: 15; j_gene: TRBJ2-1; v_gene: TRBV5-4; d_gene: .; abundance: few; CDR3aa: CASSWGVVSYNEQFF; CDR3nt: TGTGCCAGCAGCTGGGGGGTTGTTTCCTACAATGAGCAGTTCTTC
len: 14; j_gene: TRBJ1-5; v_gene: TRBV7-9; d_gene: .; abundance: many; CDR3aa: CASSPGPGNQPQHF; CDR3nt: TGTGCCAGCAGCCCGGGACCTGGCAATCAGCCCCAGCATTTT
len: 14; j_gene: TRBJ2-7; v_gene: TRBV20-1; d_gene: TRBD2; abundance: few; CDR3aa: CSASGVTSGYEQYF; CDR3nt: TGCAGTGCTAGCGGAGTGACTAGCGGGTACGAGCAGTACTTC
len: 12; j_gene: TRBJ2-5; v_gene: TRBV29-1; d_gene: .; abundance: .; CDR3aa: CSVAGSGETQYF; CDR3nt: TGCAGCGTTGCCGGTAGCGGAGAGACCCAGTACTTC
len: 15; j_gene: TRBJ2-5; v_gene: TRBV9; d_gene: .; abundance: many; CDR3aa: CASSVEGGTQETQYF; CDR3nt: TGTGCCAGCAGCGTAGAGGGTGGGACCCAAGAGACCCAGTACTTC
len: 8; j_gene: TRBJ1-2; v_gene: TRBV20-1; d_gene: .; abundance: many; CDR3aa: CSASGYTF; CDR3nt: TGCAGTGCTAGTGGCTACACCTTC
len: 13; j_gene: TRBJ2-3; v_gene: TRBV20-1; d_gene: .; abundance: .; CDR3aa: CSGRGSSTDTQYF; CDR3nt: TGCAGTGGGCGGGGCTCTAGCACAGATACGCAGTATTTT
len: 15; j_gene: TRBJ1-2; v_gene: TRBV27; d_gene: .; abundance: .; CDR3aa: CASSLRGGGNYGYTF; CDR3nt: TGTGCCAGCAGTTTAAGGGGAGGGGGTAACTATGGCTACACCTTC
len: 15; j_gene: TRBJ1-2; v_gene: TRBV13; d_gene: TRBD1; abundance: few; CDR3aa: CASTTGTGWVYGYTF; CDR3nt: TGTGCCAGCACCACCGGGACAGGCTGGGTCTATGGCTACACCTTC
len: 15; j_gene: TRBJ2-7; v_gene: TRBV30; d_gene: .; abundance: few; CDR3aa: CAWSVARAALLEQYF; CDR3nt: TGTGCCTGGAGTGTAGCTCGAGCAGCTTTGCTCGAGCAGTACTTC
len: 16; j_gene: TRBJ2-3; v_gene: TRBV4-3; d_gene: TRBD2; abundance: medium-sized; CDR3aa: CASSQERAGVTDTQYF; CDR3nt: TGCGCCAGCAGCCAAGAGAGGGCGGGAGTCACAGATACGCAGTATTTT
len: 14; j_gene: TRBJ2-7; v_gene: TRBV20-1; d_gene: TRBD2; abundance: .; CDR3aa: CSARTRGRSYEQYF; CDR3nt: TGCAGTGCCAGGACTAGAGGTAGGTCCTACGAGCAGTACTTC
len: 15; j_gene: TRBJ2-7; v_gene: TRBV5-1; d_gene: TRBD1; abundance: few; CDR3aa: CASSSGGTGPYEQYF; CDR3nt: TGCGCCAGCAGCTCGGGCGGGACAGGGCCCTACGAGCAGTACTTC
len: 13; j_gene: TRBJ2-7; v_gene: TRBV25-1; d_gene: .; abundance: few; CDR3aa: CASSVRGRREQYF; CDR3nt: TGTGCCAGCAGTGTCAGGGGCCGTAGGGAGCAGTACTTC
len: 16; j_gene: TRBJ2-5; v_gene: TRBV6-5; d_gene: .; abundance: few; CDR3aa: CASSYTRGFRQETQYF; CDR3nt: TGTGCCAGCAGTTACACAAGGGGTTTTCGGCAAGAGACCCAGTACTTC
len: 15; j_gene: TRBJ2-1; v_gene: TRBV7-9; d_gene: TRBD2; abundance: many; CDR3aa: CASSFSGSPGDEQFF; CDR3nt: TGTGCCAGCAGTTTTAGCGGGAGTCCAGGGGATGAGCAGTTCTTC
len: 13; j_gene: TRBJ2-7; v_gene: TRBV7-8; d_gene: .; abundance: few; CDR3aa: CASSPSTGNEQYF; CDR3nt: TGTGCCAGCAGCCCCTCGACAGGCAACGAGCAGTACTTC
len: 15; j_gene: TRBJ2-1; v_gene: TRBV6-1; d_gene: .; abundance: .; CDR3aa: CASSDLGSLADEQFF; CDR3nt: TGTGCCAGCAGTGACCTCGGGAGTCTCGCGGATGAGCAGTTCTTC